This TCR beta chain was sequenced in a study of response to subunit inactivated influenza vaccine. Germline V gene data show CDR1 as DFQATT and CDR2 as SNEGSKA (reference sequence). V trimming: 3 bases; J trimming: 4 bases; junction bases outside the gene matches: 14. CDR3 length equals 18 residues. This clonotype occurred a few times. TCRdb analysed the RT-PCR reads with MiXCR anew, one entry per CDR3 protein. In the table there are some 500,000 distinct CDR3 sequences, 15% to 20% of which are singletons. This chain uses TRBV20-1 with TRBJ2-1; TRBD2 matches at 11 bases. The clonotype comes from a man between 45 and 75 years old who received an inactivated influenza vaccine. This specimen was CD4+ T cells sorted from PBMCs, taken around 25 months after vaccination. The CDR3 DNA follows: TGCAGTGCTAGGGCTAGCGGGAGGCCCCATGGTGTATACAATGAGCAGTTCTTC. It encodes CSARASGRPHGVYNEQFF.